Presented here are 13 T cell receptor beta chains from one specimen sequenced in a study of control samples from healthy donors and cancer patients. Using immunoSEQ multiplex PCR, the repertoire was profiled, and TCRdb retains in-frame clones only, with some absent. Of some 120,000 clones in the sample, about 93% were seen once. Material: PBMCs. These receptors all stem from a man aged 45-65 years with head and neck cancer.

This chain joins TRBV7-2 and TRBJ2-7, with 10 bases aligning to TRBD2. This CDR3 spans 17 amino acids. Trimming removed 1 base from V and 0 bases from J; junction bases left unmatched: 6. Looked up from germline, CDR1 is SGHTA and CDR2 is FQGNSA. In nucleotides, the CDR3 is TGTGCCAGCAGCTTAGAGCTACTAGCGGGGAACTCCTACGAGCAGTACTTC. Translation gives CASSLELLAGNSYEQYF.

V usage is TRBV7-3 and J usage is TRBJ2-5; 7 bases are a match to TRBD2. This CDR3 region has 15 residues. CDR1 is SGHTA and CDR2 is FQGTGA in the germline V gene. V was clipped by 5 bases and J by 5 bases; unmatched bases: 11. The CDR3 loop reads CASSPTGGRGETQYF. The DNA for the CDR3 is TGTGCCAGCAGCCCAACGGGGGGACGTGGGGAGACCCAGTACTTC.

The chain recombines TRBV10-3 with TRBJ2-7; possibly TRBD2 for D (6 bases). The CDR3 is 14 residues long. Germline V gene sequence: CDR1 ENHRY, CDR2 SYGVKD. V was shortened by 9 bases and J by 0 bases, with 15 bases between the two germline ends. CDR3 nucleotides: TGTGCCATTGGGAGCGGGCAGAGCTCCTACGAGCAGTACTTC. The encoded protein is CAIGSGQSSYEQYF.

This rearrangement joins TRBV18 to TRBJ2-3; 12 bases agree with TRBD2. This CDR3 is built from 16 residues. V lost 6 bases to trimming and J lost 2 bases; unmatched junction nucleotides: 6. The germline V gene encodes CDR1 KGHSH and CDR2 LQKENI. In DNA, the CDR3 is TGTGCCAGCTCGCTACTAGCGGGGGGTTCCACAGATACGCAGTATTTT. This translates into CASSLLAGGSTDTQYF.

This rearrangement joins TRBV2 to TRBJ2-5, with D perhaps matching TRBD2 (5 bases). This CDR3 is built from 13 residues. Germline-derived CDR1 and CDR2 are SNHLY and FYNNEI. Trimming cost V 6 bases and J 3 bases, with 11 bases left between them. This CDR3 reads CASSGLVKETQYF. CDR3 sequence (DNA): TGTGCCAGCAGCGGACTGGTAAAAGAGACCCAGTACTTC.

The CDR3 DNA reads as TGTGCCACCAGCAGAGGCCGTCAGGGTCAGCCCCAGCATTTT. This codes for CATSRGRQGQPQHF. This chain links TRBV15 with TRBJ1-5, with D possibly matching TRBD1 (5 bases). The CDR3 consists of 14 residues. CDR1 LNHNV and CDR2 YYDKDF come from the germline V gene (reference sequence). V gave up 1 base and J gave up 6 bases, with 10 bases separating them.

The V gene is TRBV19, the J gene TRBJ2-1, with D perhaps matching TRBD2 (6 bases). This CDR3 has 14 residues. V dropped 3 bases and J dropped 10 bases, with 16 bases sitting between them. Germline V gene lookup returns CDR1 LNHDA and CDR2 SQIVND (reference sequence). The CDR3 DNA reads TGTGCCAGTAGTATTAGGGAGGCCTTGGACGAGCAGTTCTTC. It encodes CASSIREALDEQFF.

The rearrangement joins TRBV30 to TRBJ1-5, with D possibly TRBD1 on 5 matching bases. Germline CDR1 is GTSNPN and CDR2 is SVGIG (reference sequence). The length of the CDR3 is 11 residues. V lost 5 bases and J 13 bases, leaving 15 bases between the germline ends. CDR3 amino acids: CAWAQEDTQHF. The CDR3 nucleotides are TGTGCCTGGGCACAGGAGGACACTCAGCATTTT.

The chain carries TRBV9 and TRBJ2-7, with TRBD1 matching 9 bases. The CDR3 has 15 residues. Germline V gene data show CDR1 as SGDLS and CDR2 as YYNGEE. Losses at the gene ends were 1 base for V and 5 bases for J; bases not matched to a gene: 7. The CDR3: CASSVKPGQGHEQYF. CDR3 nucleotides: TGTGCCAGCAGCGTAAAACCCGGACAGGGGCACGAGCAGTACTTC.

This clone was detected a few times. The J gene is TRBJ1-6, the V gene TRBV7-6, with TRBD1 as a possible D gene (5 bases). The CDR3 loop spans 16 amino acids. Deletions cut 4 bases from V and 2 bases from J, with 12 bases between. From germline, CDR1 is SGHVS and CDR2 FNYEAQ. For the CDR3, the DNA is TGTGCCAGCAGCTGGGGCCCGACGGCCTATAATTCACCCCTCCACTTT. Protein sequence: CASSWGPTAYNSPLHF.

The table lists this clone with a count of one. The CDR3 region has the DNA TGTGCCAGCAGCCCCTCGTCGGGGGCGCGCTCCTACGAGCAGTACTTC. It encodes CASSPSSGARSYEQYF. The chain links TRBV3-1 (or the pseudogene TRBV3-2) to TRBJ2-7, with D perhaps matching TRBD1 or TRBD2 (6 bases each). Looked up from germline, CDR1 is LGHDT and CDR2 is YNNKEL (reference sequence). The length of the CDR3 is 16 residues. V was trimmed by 4 bases and J by 0 bases, leaving 16 bases between them.

The V and J genes are TRBV3-1 (or the pseudogene TRBV3-2) and TRBJ2-5; unclear D gene. With 0 bases removed from V and 4 bases from J, the gap between germline ends came to 12 bases. The length of the CDR3 is 15 residues. Germline values: CDR1 LGHDT, CDR2 YNNKEL (reference sequence). The CDR3, as DNA: TGTGCCAGCAGCCAAGATCTTAAGGGAAGAGAGACCCAGTACTTC. This sequence encodes CASSQDLKGRETQYF.

This rearrangement joins TRBV6-5 to TRBJ2-5, with D uncertain. V was cut by 7 bases and J by 5 bases, with 11 bases left in between. Germline CDR1 reads MNHEY; CDR2 reads SVGAGI. The CDR3 contains 12 residues. The CDR3 sequence: CASTPDRETQYF. The CDR3 DNA sequence: TGTGCCAGCACTCCGGACCGGGAGACCCAGTACTTC.